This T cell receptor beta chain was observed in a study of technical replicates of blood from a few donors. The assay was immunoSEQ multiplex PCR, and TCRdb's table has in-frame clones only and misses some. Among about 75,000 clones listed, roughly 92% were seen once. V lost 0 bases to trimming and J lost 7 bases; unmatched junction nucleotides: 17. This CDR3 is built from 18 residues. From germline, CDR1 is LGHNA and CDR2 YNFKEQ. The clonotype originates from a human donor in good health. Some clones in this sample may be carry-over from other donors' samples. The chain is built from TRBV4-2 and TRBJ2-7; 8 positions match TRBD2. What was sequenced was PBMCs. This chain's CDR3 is CASSQDSAGGGGSREQYF. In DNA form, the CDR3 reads TGTGCCAGCAGCCAAGATTCGGCGGGGGGCGGCGGCAGCCGGGAGCAGTACTTC.